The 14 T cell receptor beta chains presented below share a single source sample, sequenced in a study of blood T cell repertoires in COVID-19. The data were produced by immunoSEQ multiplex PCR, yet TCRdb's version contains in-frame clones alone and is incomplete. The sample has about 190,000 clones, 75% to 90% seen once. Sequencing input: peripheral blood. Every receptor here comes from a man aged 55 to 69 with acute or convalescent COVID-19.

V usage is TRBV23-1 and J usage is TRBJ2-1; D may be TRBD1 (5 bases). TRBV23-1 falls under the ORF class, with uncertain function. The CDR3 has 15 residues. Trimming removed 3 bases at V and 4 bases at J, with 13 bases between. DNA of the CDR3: TGCGCCAGCAGTCAGGGGCTAGTGAATTACAATGAGCAGTTCTTC. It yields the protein CASSQGLVNYNEQFF.

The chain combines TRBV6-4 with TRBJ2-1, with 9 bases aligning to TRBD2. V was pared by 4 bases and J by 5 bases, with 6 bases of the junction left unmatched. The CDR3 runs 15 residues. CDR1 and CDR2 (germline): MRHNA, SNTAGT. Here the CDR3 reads CASSVASGANNEQFF. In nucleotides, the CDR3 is TGTGCCAGCAGTGTGGCTAGCGGGGCGAACAATGAGCAGTTCTTC.

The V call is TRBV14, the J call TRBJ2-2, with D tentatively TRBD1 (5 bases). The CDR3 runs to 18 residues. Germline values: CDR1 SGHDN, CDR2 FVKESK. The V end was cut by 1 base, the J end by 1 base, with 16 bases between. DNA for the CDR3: TGTGCCAGCAGCCAAGGTTCAGGGATGGGATTGAACACCGGGGAGCTGTTTTTT. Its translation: CASSQGSGMGLNTGELFF.

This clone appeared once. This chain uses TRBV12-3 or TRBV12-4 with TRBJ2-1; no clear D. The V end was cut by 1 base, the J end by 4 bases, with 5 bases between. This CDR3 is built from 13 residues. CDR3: CASSLDSYNEQFF. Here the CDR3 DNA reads TGTGCCAGCAGTTTAGACTCGTACAATGAGCAGTTCTTC.

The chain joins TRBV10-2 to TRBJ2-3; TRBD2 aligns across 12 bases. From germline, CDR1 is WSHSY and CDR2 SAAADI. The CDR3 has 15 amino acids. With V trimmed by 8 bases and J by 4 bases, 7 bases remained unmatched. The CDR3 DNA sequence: TGCGCCAGCCGGCGCCTAGCGGGGGGGGCAGATACGCAGTATTTT. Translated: CASRRLAGGADTQYF.

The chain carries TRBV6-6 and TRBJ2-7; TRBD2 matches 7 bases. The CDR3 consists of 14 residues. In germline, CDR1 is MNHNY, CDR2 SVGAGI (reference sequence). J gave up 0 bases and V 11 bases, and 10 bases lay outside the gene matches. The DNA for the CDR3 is TGTGCCGACCATTGGGGGGGAGGCTCCTACGAGCAGTACTTC. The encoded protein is CADHWGGGSYEQYF.

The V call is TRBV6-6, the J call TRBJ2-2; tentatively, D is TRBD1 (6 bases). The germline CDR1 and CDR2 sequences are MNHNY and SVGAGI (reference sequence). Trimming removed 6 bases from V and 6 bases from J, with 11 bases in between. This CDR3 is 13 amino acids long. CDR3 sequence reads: CASRPQGSGELFF. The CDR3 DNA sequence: TGTGCCAGCAGACCACAGGGCTCCGGGGAGCTGTTTTTT.

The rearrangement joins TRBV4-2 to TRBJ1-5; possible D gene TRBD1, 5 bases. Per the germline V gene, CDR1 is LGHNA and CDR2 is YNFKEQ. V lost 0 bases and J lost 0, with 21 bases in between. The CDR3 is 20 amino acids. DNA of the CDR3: TGTGCCAGCAGCCAAGATAGTGCAGGGTCGGGGGGTTATAGCAATCAGCCCCAGCATTTT. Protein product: CASSQDSAGSGGYSNQPQHF.

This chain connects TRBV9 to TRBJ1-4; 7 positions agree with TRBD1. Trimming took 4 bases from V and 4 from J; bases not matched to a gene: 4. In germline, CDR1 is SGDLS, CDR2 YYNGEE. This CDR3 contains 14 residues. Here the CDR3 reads CASSPGGFNEKLFF. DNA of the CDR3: TGTGCCAGCAGCCCAGGGGGTTTTAATGAAAAACTGTTTTTT.

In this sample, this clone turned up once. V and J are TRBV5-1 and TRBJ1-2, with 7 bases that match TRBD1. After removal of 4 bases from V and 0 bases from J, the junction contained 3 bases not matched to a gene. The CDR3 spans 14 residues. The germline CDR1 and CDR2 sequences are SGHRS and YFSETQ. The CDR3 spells CASSLGTANYGYTF. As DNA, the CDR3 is TGCGCCAGCAGCCTAGGGACAGCTAACTATGGCTACACCTTC.

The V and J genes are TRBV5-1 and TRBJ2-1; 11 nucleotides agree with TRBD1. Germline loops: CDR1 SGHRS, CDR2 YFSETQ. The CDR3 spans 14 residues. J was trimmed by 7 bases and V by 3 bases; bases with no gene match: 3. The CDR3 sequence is CASSSGQGGNEQFF. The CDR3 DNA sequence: TGCGCCAGCAGCTCGGGACAGGGGGGGAATGAGCAGTTCTTC.

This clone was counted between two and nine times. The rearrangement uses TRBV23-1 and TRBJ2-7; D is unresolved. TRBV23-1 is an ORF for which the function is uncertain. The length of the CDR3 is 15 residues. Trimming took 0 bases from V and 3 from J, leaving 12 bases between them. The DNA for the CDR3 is TGCGCCAGCAGTCAATCGAGGTACGCCTTCTACGAGCAGTACTTC. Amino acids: CASSQSRYAFYEQYF.

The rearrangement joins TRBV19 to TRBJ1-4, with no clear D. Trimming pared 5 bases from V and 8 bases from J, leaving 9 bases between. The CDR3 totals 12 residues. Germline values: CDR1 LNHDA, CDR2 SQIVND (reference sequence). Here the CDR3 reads CASSPRGEKLFF. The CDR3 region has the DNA TGTGCCAGTAGTCCCCGCGGAGAAAAACTGTTTTTT.

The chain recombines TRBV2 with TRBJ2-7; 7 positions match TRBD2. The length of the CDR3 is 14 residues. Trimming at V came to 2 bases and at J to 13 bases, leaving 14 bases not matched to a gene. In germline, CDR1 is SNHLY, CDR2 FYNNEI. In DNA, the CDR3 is TGTGCCAGCAGTGAATTGAAAGCGGGGATTTTCCATTACTTC. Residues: CASSELKAGIFHYF.